This TCR beta chain was recorded in a study of T cells in women clearing cervical HPV infection. Study information: Cases were women with histologically confirmed HPV16-related CIN3 or worse, including 2 invasive cancers.

J gave up 4 bases and V 1 base, and 6 bases lay outside the gene matches. Germline CDR1 and CDR2: LGHNA and YNFKEQ. The CDR3 spans 16 residues. About this clone: Its matching antigen is unknown. The read ends 3 residues shy of where the CDR3 ends; the end is completed using the germline J gene.

The study's findings and limits: Richness plus V gene abundances separated cases from controls with AUC over 0.8. Unknown T-cell numbers per sample may underlie the richness differences.

Assay: immunoSEQ multiplex PCR; the TCRdb copy retains only in-frame clones and omits some. The ten most abundant clones cover 0.8% to 1% of a sample with 40,000 to 55,000 clones. The chain combines TRBV4-2 with TRBJ2-5; TRBD2 matches at 10 bases. The TCR originated in a woman aged 18 to 69 with a cervical HPV16 infection that either progressed to CIN3+ or cleared (not recorded which). Sample: blood buffy coat. The CDR3 sequence is CASSQGSGGSRETQYF. The CDR3 bases that were read are TGTGCCAGCAGCCAAGGTAGCGGGGGGTCACGAGAGACC.